This TCR beta chain was sequenced for a study of blood T cell repertoires in COVID-19. Participants came from about two dozen US areas, aged roughly 18 to 89 years. Under the authors' procedure: It was from reference gene primer amplification that nucleated cell counts were estimated. Clones were read by immunoSEQ multiplex PCR, and TCRdb kept only the in-frame ones, dropping some. The V and J calls and clone size were taken over from that table, and D and trimming were inferred from the DNA. The data show 280,000 or so clones, around nine tenths seen once. This clone was counted only a few times. CDR1 SQVTM and CDR2 ANQGSEA come from the germline V gene. CDR3 size: 14 residues. With 2 bases clipped from V and 5 bases from J, the junction kept 7 bases outside the gene matches.

The receptor comes from a woman aged 40 to 50 who had recovered from COVID-19. Sequenced sample: PBMCs or T cells enriched from blood (not recorded which). This chain connects TRBV29-1 to TRBJ2-3; 7 bases match TRBD2. The CDR3 loop reads CSVEPQTGGDTQYF. DNA for the CDR3: TGCAGCGTTGAACCCCAAACGGGAGGAGATACGCAGTATTTT.